A selection of T cell receptor beta chains follows, all from one sample in a study of cytomegalovirus exposure and HLA in healthy donors. Here immunoSEQ multiplex PCR was the method, and the copy in TCRdb shows in-frame clones only, minus some. Of roughly 200,000 clones listed, around 77% are singletons. The sample was PBMCs. Receptor source: a woman in her 30s in good health and CMV-seronegative. Both conserved end residues are part of each CDR3. D genes are given only for firm matches. The size of a clone is reported for some rows only, either as once, few or many, or as a class for expanded clones.

d_gene: TRBD1; v_gene: TRBV5-1; j_gene: TRBJ2-7; abundance: few; CDR3nt: TGCGCCAGCAGCTCCACAGGGGGAAGACACGAGCAGTACTTC; CDR3aa: CASSSTGGRHEQYF
d_gene: NA; v_gene: TRBV7-2; j_gene: TRBJ2-3; abundance: NA; CDR3nt: TGTGCCAGCAGCTTAGGCAGAGGTACAGATACGCAGTATTTT; CDR3aa: CASSLGRGTDTQYF
d_gene: TRBD1; v_gene: TRBV6-5; j_gene: TRBJ1-2; abundance: NA; CDR3nt: TGTGCCAGCAGAAAACCGGGACAGAGCTATGGCTACACCTTC; CDR3aa: CASRKPGQSYGYTF
d_gene: TRBD1; v_gene: TRBV2; j_gene: TRBJ2-7; abundance: NA; CDR3nt: TGTGCCAGCAGCCGGGACAGGGCTTTTCCGGTTTACGAGCAGTACTTC; CDR3aa: CASSRDRAFPVYEQYF
d_gene: NA; v_gene: TRBV7-9; j_gene: TRBJ1-6; abundance: NA; CDR3nt: TGTGCCAGCAGCCGGGACGGGGGAAATTCACCCCTCCACTTT; CDR3aa: CASSRDGGNSPLHF
d_gene: NA; v_gene: TRBV6-1; j_gene: TRBJ1-2; abundance: NA; CDR3nt: TGTGCCAGCAGTTCGGGGCAGGGGAAAGGCTATGGCTACACCTTC; CDR3aa: CASSSGQGKGYGYTF
d_gene: NA; v_gene: TRBV6-5; j_gene: TRBJ1-2; abundance: NA; CDR3nt: TGTGCCAGCAGTTACTCCAGGGCAGGCGTAGGCTATGGCTACACCTTC; CDR3aa: CASSYSRAGVGYGYTF
d_gene: TRBD1; v_gene: TRBV18; j_gene: TRBJ2-5; abundance: NA; CDR3nt: TGTGCCAGCTCACCACCGGGGACAGGACAAGAGACCCAGTACTTC; CDR3aa: CASSPPGTGQETQYF
d_gene: TRBD1; v_gene: TRBV5-1; j_gene: TRBJ2-3; abundance: few; CDR3nt: TGCGCCAGCAGCTGGGGACAGGGCCAAGATACGCAGTATTTT; CDR3aa: CASSWGQGQDTQYF
d_gene: NA; v_gene: TRBV6-5; j_gene: TRBJ1-1; abundance: few; CDR3nt: TGTGCCAGCAGTTACGACGGACAGAACCTAATTGAAGCTTTCTTT; CDR3aa: CASSYDGQNLIEAFF
d_gene: TRBD2; v_gene: TRBV5-1; j_gene: TRBJ2-3; abundance: NA; CDR3nt: TGCGCCAGCACCGCGGGACTAGCGGGGGGGCCAGATACGCAGTATTTT; CDR3aa: CASTAGLAGGPDTQYF
d_gene: TRBD1; v_gene: TRBV2; j_gene: TRBJ1-1; abundance: once; CDR3nt: TGTGCCAGCAGTTTTGACAGGGCAATTACTGAAGCTTTCTTT; CDR3aa: CASSFDRAITEAFF
d_gene: TRBD2; v_gene: TRBV28; j_gene: TRBJ2-7; abundance: NA; CDR3nt: TGTGCCAGCTCGGGACTAGCGATCTACGAGCAGTACTTC; CDR3aa: CASSGLAIYEQYF
d_gene: NA; v_gene: TRBV19; j_gene: TRBJ2-5; abundance: NA; CDR3nt: TGTGCCAGTACAAACCGTCGGGAAGAGACCCAGTACTTC; CDR3aa: CASTNRREETQYF
d_gene: TRBD1; v_gene: TRBV7-9; j_gene: TRBJ1-1; abundance: NA; CDR3nt: TGTGCCAGCAACGTTGGGACAGGGGTTTCTGAAGCTTTCTTT; CDR3aa: CASNVGTGVSEAFF
d_gene: NA; v_gene: TRBV7-9; j_gene: TRBJ1-2; abundance: NA; CDR3nt: TGTGCCAGCAGCTTGGAAGGACTGGGGTTGAAAGGCTACACCTTC; CDR3aa: CASSLEGLGLKGYTF
d_gene: TRBD1; v_gene: TRBV6-5; j_gene: TRBJ1-4; abundance: NA; CDR3nt: TGTGCCAGCAGTAACGGACAGGCGGAAAAACTGTTTTTT; CDR3aa: CASSNGQAEKLFF
d_gene: NA; v_gene: TRBV30; j_gene: TRBJ1-6; abundance: NA; CDR3nt: TGTGCCTGGAGCCGGAGCGCCGGCTCCTATAATTCACCCCTCCACTTT; CDR3aa: CAWSRSAGSYNSPLHF
d_gene: NA; v_gene: TRBV15; j_gene: TRBJ2-2; abundance: NA; CDR3nt: TGTGCCACCAGCAGAGATCATCCCGGGGAGCTGTTTTTT; CDR3aa: CATSRDHPGELFF
d_gene: TRBD2; v_gene: TRBV6-6; j_gene: TRBJ2-7; abundance: NA; CDR3nt: TGTGCCAGCAGCCCCGGGGGGGGGCCCTACGAGCAGTACTTC; CDR3aa: CASSPGGGPYEQYF
d_gene: NA; v_gene: TRBV19; j_gene: TRBJ2-6; abundance: NA; CDR3nt: TGTGCCAGTAGGGCGGGGGCCTACTCTGGGGCCAACGTCCTGACTTTC; CDR3aa: CASRAGAYSGANVLTF
d_gene: NA; v_gene: TRBV15; j_gene: TRBJ2-1; abundance: NA; CDR3nt: TGTGCCACCAGCAGAGAAGACCAATTTACGGACTGGAGTCATTTTGAGCAGTTCTTC; CDR3aa: CATSREDQFTDWSHFEQFF
d_gene: TRBD1; v_gene: TRBV9; j_gene: TRBJ2-2; abundance: once; CDR3nt: TGTGCCAGCAGCGCTCGAGGGGGCCAGGCCGGGGAGCTGTTTTTT; CDR3aa: CASSARGGQAGELFF
d_gene: TRBD1; v_gene: TRBV6-1; j_gene: TRBJ2-7; abundance: NA; CDR3nt: TGTGCCAGCAGTGAATGGGGGACAGATAGCTACGAGCAGTACTTC; CDR3aa: CASSEWGTDSYEQYF
d_gene: TRBD2; v_gene: TRBV7-3; j_gene: TRBJ2-2; abundance: NA; CDR3nt: TGTGCCAGCAGCCCAGCAGCACGAACCCGACTAGCGGGGCCGAACACCGGGGAGCTGTTTTTT; CDR3aa: CASSPAARTRLAGPNTGELFF
d_gene: NA; v_gene: TRBV6-1; j_gene: TRBJ1-3; abundance: NA; CDR3nt: TGTGCCAGCAGTGAAGCGCTCCCGTCCGGGGGACACACCATATATTTT; CDR3aa: CASSEALPSGGHTIYF
d_gene: TRBD1; v_gene: TRBV7-9; j_gene: TRBJ2-7; abundance: NA; CDR3nt: TGTGCCAGCAGCCCCGGACAGGGAAAGAGGGAGCAGTACTTC; CDR3aa: CASSPGQGKREQYF
d_gene: NA; v_gene: TRBV5-1; j_gene: TRBJ1-2; abundance: NA; CDR3nt: TGCGCCAGCAGCGAGACAGGAAACTATGGCTACACCTTC; CDR3aa: CASSETGNYGYTF
d_gene: NA; v_gene: TRBV29-1; j_gene: TRBJ1-2; abundance: NA; CDR3nt: TGCAGCGCCTTCAGGGAAGACGGCTACACCTTC; CDR3aa: CSAFREDGYTF
d_gene: TRBD1; v_gene: TRBV10-3; j_gene: TRBJ2-7; abundance: NA; CDR3nt: TGTGCCATCAGGGCACAGGGGAACGAGCAGTACTTC; CDR3aa: CAIRAQGNEQYF
d_gene: NA; v_gene: TRBV5-6; j_gene: TRBJ1-2; abundance: NA; CDR3nt: TGTGCCAGCAGCCCGGCGGGATGGGGCAGGACCAGCTATGGCTACACCTTC; CDR3aa: CASSPAGWGRTSYGYTF
d_gene: NA; v_gene: TRBV5-1; j_gene: TRBJ1-1; abundance: NA; CDR3nt: TGCGCCAGCAGCCCGAAGACAGAGAACACTGAAGCTTTCTTT; CDR3aa: CASSPKTENTEAFF
d_gene: TRBD1; v_gene: TRBV6-1; j_gene: TRBJ2-3; abundance: NA; CDR3nt: TGTGCCAGCAGTGAACTCTCAGGGGGTTACACAGATACGCAGTATTTT; CDR3aa: CASSELSGGYTDTQYF
d_gene: NA; v_gene: TRBV7-2; j_gene: TRBJ2-5; abundance: NA; CDR3nt: TGTGCCAGCAGCCGAGGGAAGGTTACGAAAGAGACCCAGTACTTC; CDR3aa: CASSRGKVTKETQYF
d_gene: NA; v_gene: TRBV15; j_gene: TRBJ2-7; abundance: NA; CDR3nt: TGTGCCACCAGCAGAGGTACTAGGGGGGGCGAGCAGTACTTC; CDR3aa: CATSRGTRGGEQYF
d_gene: NA; v_gene: TRBV6-5; j_gene: TRBJ2-7; abundance: few; CDR3nt: TGTGCCAGCAGTTTATCGTTGACTCCCTCCTACGAGCAGTACTTC; CDR3aa: CASSLSLTPSYEQYF
d_gene: NA; v_gene: TRBV2; j_gene: TRBJ1-1; abundance: NA; CDR3nt: TGTGCCAGCAGTGCCATGACACGTAGCACTGAAGCTTTCTTT; CDR3aa: CASSAMTRSTEAFF
d_gene: TRBD1; v_gene: TRBV7-9; j_gene: TRBJ2-5; abundance: NA; CDR3nt: TGTGCCAGCAGCTTAATCGACAGGGTGACCTTACGGGAGACCCAGTACTTC; CDR3aa: CASSLIDRVTLRETQYF
d_gene: TRBD1; v_gene: TRBV2; j_gene: TRBJ2-7; abundance: few; CDR3nt: TGTGCCAGCAGTCCGGGACAGGGGTATGGCGAGCAGTACTTC; CDR3aa: CASSPGQGYGEQYF
d_gene: NA; v_gene: TRBV7-9; j_gene: TRBJ2-7; abundance: NA; CDR3nt: TGTGCCAGCAGCTCATCCAGGGGGGCTACCTACGAGCAGTACTTC; CDR3aa: CASSSSRGATYEQYF
d_gene: TRBD2; v_gene: TRBV5-1; j_gene: TRBJ2-1; abundance: NA; CDR3nt: TGCGCCAGCAGCTTACTAGCGGGAGGGCCTAGTGAGCAGTTCTTC; CDR3aa: CASSLLAGGPSEQFF
d_gene: TRBD1; v_gene: TRBV19; j_gene: TRBJ1-1; abundance: NA; CDR3nt: TGTGCCAGCCGGACAGGGAACACTGAAGCTTTCTTT; CDR3aa: CASRTGNTEAFF
d_gene: TRBD2; v_gene: TRBV5-6; j_gene: TRBJ2-3; abundance: NA; CDR3nt: TGTGCCAGCAGCTCCGGGGGGAAGCGGGAGTATTTT; CDR3aa: CASSSGGKREYF
d_gene: TRBD1; v_gene: TRBV4-2; j_gene: TRBJ2-4; abundance: NA; CDR3nt: TGTGCCAGCAGCTCACAGGGGGTAGTTCGAAACATTCAGTACTTC; CDR3aa: CASSSQGVVRNIQYF
d_gene: TRBD1; v_gene: TRBV9; j_gene: TRBJ1-6; abundance: few; CDR3nt: TGTGCCAACCCCCGTCACAGGGGGAGGGATTCACCCCTCCACTTT; CDR3aa: CANPRHRGRDSPLHF
d_gene: TRBD1; v_gene: TRBV10-3; j_gene: TRBJ2-1; abundance: once; CDR3nt: TGTGCCATCAGTGAGTCGACAGGGGGCCACCAATACAATGAGCAGTTCTTC; CDR3aa: CAISESTGGHQYNEQFF
d_gene: NA; v_gene: TRBV7-2; j_gene: TRBJ1-5; abundance: NA; CDR3nt: TGTGCCAGCAGCACACGGCCCGCTTCGGGACAGCCCCAGCATTTT; CDR3aa: CASSTRPASGQPQHF
d_gene: NA; v_gene: TRBV29-1; j_gene: TRBJ2-1; abundance: NA; CDR3nt: TGCAGCGTTGATAGGGGGATCAGGGTCTCCAATGAGCAGTTCTTC; CDR3aa: CSVDRGIRVSNEQFF
d_gene: NA; v_gene: TRBV7-9; j_gene: TRBJ1-1; abundance: NA; CDR3nt: TGTTCCAGTAACAGGGAGAACACTGAAGCTTTCTTT; CDR3aa: CSSNRENTEAFF
d_gene: TRBD1; v_gene: TRBV30; j_gene: TRBJ2-7; abundance: NA; CDR3nt: TGTGCCTGGACCGATAGACAGGGGAAGTTTACCGAGCAGTACTTC; CDR3aa: CAWTDRQGKFTEQYF
d_gene: TRBD1; v_gene: TRBV5-1; j_gene: TRBJ2-5; abundance: NA; CDR3nt: TGCGCCAGCAGCGCCGGGACAGTCGGATTGTACCAAGAGACCCAGTACTTC; CDR3aa: CASSAGTVGLYQETQYF
d_gene: NA; v_gene: TRBV20-1; j_gene: TRBJ1-3; abundance: NA; CDR3nt: TGCAGTGCTCCAATTGGAAACACCATATATTTT; CDR3aa: CSAPIGNTIYF
d_gene: NA; v_gene: TRBV5-5; j_gene: TRBJ1-1; abundance: NA; CDR3nt: TGTGCCAGCAGCTGGGGGAGGGGGGGTGAAGCTTTCTTT; CDR3aa: CASSWGRGGEAFF
d_gene: NA; v_gene: TRBV27; j_gene: TRBJ1-2; abundance: NA; CDR3nt: TGTGCCAGCAGTTTAACAGGCCAAGCCGGCTATGGCTACACCTTC; CDR3aa: CASSLTGQAGYGYTF
d_gene: TRBD1; v_gene: TRBV9; j_gene: TRBJ1-2; abundance: few; CDR3nt: TGTGCCAGCAGCGCCGGGGACAGGGCTTACGGCTACACCTTC; CDR3aa: CASSAGDRAYGYTF